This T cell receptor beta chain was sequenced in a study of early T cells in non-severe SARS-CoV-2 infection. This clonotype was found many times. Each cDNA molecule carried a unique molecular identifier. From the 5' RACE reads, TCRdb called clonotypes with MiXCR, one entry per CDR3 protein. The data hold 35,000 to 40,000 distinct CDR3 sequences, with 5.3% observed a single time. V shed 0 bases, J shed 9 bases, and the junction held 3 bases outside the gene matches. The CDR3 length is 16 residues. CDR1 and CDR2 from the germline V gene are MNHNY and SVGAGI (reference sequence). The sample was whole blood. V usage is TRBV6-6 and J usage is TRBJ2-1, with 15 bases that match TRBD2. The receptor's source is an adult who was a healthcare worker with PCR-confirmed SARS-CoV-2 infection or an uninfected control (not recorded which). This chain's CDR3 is CASSYSWTSGGGEQFF. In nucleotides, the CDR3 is TGTGCCAGCAGTTACTCTTGGACTAGCGGGGGGGGTGAGCAGTTCTTC.